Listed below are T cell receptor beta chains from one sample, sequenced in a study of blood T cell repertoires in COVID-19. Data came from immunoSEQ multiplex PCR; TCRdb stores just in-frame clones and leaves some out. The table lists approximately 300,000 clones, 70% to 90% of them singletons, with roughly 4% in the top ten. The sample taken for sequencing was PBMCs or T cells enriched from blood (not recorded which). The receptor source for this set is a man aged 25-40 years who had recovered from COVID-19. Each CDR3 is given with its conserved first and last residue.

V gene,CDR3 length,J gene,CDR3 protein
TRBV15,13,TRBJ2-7,CATSRDLVSQQYF
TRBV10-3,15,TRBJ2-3,CAIRSQGSNTDTQYF
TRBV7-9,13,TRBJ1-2,CASSSTGDYGYTF
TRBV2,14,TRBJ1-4,CASSSDRRVEKLFF
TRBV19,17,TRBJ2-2,CASSFEGARWNTGELFF
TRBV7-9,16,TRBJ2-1,CASSPWAGQGDSEQFF
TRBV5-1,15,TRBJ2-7,CASSLEGVSSYEQYF
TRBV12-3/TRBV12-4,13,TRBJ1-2,CASSSGADIYHFF
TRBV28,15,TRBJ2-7,CASSSSGGGPGEQYF
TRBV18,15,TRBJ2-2,CASSPRPVITGELFF
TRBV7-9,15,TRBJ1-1,CASSSIPTGYWGAFF
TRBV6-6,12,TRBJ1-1,CASRRSGQEAFF
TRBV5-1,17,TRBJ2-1,CASSSKTGTGSYNEQFF
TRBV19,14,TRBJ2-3,CASSIGGYTDTQYF
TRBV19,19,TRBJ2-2,CASSYADPWGQEDTGELFF
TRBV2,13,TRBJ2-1,CASSGQGTGEQFF
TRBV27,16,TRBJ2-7,CASSLATGTLGYEQYF
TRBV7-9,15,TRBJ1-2,CASSLGDGGARGYTF
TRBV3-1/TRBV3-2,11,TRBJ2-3,CASSLRDTQYF
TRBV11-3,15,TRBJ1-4,CASSGGQGASEKLFF
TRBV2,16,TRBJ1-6,CASSQRATGDNSPLHF
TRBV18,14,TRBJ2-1,CASSPPPSLNEQFF
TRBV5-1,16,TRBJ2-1,CASSAAGQTSYNEQFF
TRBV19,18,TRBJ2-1,CASRMTSGGAGSYNEQFF
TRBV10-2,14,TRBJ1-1,CASKGMVGPGEAFF
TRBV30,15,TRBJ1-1,CAWSYPPGGNTEAFF
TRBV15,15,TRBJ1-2,CATSRGGITPHGYTF
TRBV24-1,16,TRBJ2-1,CATSDSTSGSRNEQFF
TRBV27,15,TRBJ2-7,CASSLLASGYYEQYF
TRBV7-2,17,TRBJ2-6,CASSLAGPGSGANVLTF
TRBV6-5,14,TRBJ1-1,CASTQGQQGTEAFF
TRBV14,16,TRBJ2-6,CASSQDIGAGANVLTF
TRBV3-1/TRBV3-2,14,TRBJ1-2,CASSQRTALYGYTF
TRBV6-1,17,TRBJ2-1,CASSEASWDRGRNEQFF
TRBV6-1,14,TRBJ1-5,CASSEHRGNQPQHF
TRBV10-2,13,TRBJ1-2,CASTPTGDYGYTF
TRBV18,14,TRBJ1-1,CASSPSVEGTEAFF
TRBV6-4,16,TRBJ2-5,CASSEDSGSGKETQYF
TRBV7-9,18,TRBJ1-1,CASSLEWAGGRGNSEAFF
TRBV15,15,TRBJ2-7,CATSLGRGTPYEQYF
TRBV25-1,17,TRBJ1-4,CASSGQGGFKTNEKLFF
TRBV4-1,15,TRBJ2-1,CASNILAGDGNEQFF
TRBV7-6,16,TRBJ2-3,CASSPRGTFGTDTQYF
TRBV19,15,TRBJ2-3,CASSIDGRRTDTQYF
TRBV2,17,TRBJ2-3,CASYLAAGRGSTDTQYF
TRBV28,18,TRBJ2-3,CASSLLPLRGSLTDTQYF
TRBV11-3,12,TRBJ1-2,CASSPREAGYTF
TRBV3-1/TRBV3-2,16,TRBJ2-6,CASSQDEGAGANVLTF
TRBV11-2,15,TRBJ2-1,CASSRVQGFLNEQFF
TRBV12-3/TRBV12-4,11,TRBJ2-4,CASRQGDIQYF
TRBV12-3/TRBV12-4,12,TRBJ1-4,CASYGGTEKLFF
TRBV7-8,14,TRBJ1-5,CASSQGAYNQPQHF
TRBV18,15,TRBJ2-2,CASSPRERGTGELFF
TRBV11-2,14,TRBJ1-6,CASSLDRGHSPLHF
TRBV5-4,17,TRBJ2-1,CASSLGAGTSGYNEQFF